The source of this TCR beta chain is a study of cytomegalovirus exposure and HLA in healthy donors (TCRdb year 2017). With respect to the entire study: An earlier analysis of some 620 of the donors reported under 300 Gb of sequence data and around 100 million unique TCR beta sequences obtained from approximately 180 million T cells. An early release covering roughly 640 HLA-typed donors comprised about 320 gigabases of sequencing data and around 80 million unique TCR sequences. Of the roughly 420 genotyped donors, less than 85% were placed in the genetic ancestry cluster associated with self-reported Caucasian donors. The study was designed to test whether signatures of past pathogen exposure could be identified by cataloging public T cell receptors. The T cell repertoires of 666 subjects were profiled by immunosequencing and related to cytomegalovirus serostatus. Besides the first cohort of roughly 660 subjects, a separate validation cohort made up of some 110 different subjects was used. To predict cytomegalovirus infection status, the study combined high-throughput TCR immunosequencing, statistical association of individual TCRs with disease status, and machine learning. In a later analysis, previously published TCR beta repertoires from 550 to 750 donors were re-analyzed and high-resolution HLA genotyping was added so that TCR occurrence patterns could be studied. In the later analysis, no new phenotypic data were used to find candidate immune exposures; instead, reliance was placed on TCR beta sequences and their occurrence across donors. In an earlier analysis of 550 to 700 of the donors, high-throughput TCR beta sequencing was used to judge whether each TCR beta V gene segment behaved as functional or pseudogenic. Donor age, sex, ethnicity and CMV serostatus were compiled alongside the repertoire data. Genome-wide SNP genotypes for about three fifths of the roughly 700 donors were used in a later genetic analysis, which treated that subset as a discovery cohort. Every repertoire in the discovery cohort had been generated on one and the same sequencing platform. Both class I and class II loci were covered by HLA typing, at four-digit resolution. Typing coverage differed by locus: A, B, C, DRB1 and DQB1 were typed in roughly 620-630 donors, DQA1 in about 500, DPA1 in some 600, and DPB1 in 472. A few DR-DQ haplotypes were handled as single units for association and clustering because linkage in the cohort was strong. Among some 400 genotyped donors of the cohort, an average of around 220,000 unique TCR beta nucleotide sequences was sequenced per donor, of which 15% to 20% were non-productive.

Libraries were constructed by the immunoSEQ multiplex PCR assay. For the multiplex PCR, a mixture combining 60 forward primers for TCR Vbeta segments and 13 reverse primers for TCR Jbeta segments was used. A multiplex PCR assay on genomic DNA amplified the CDR3 region of rearranged TCR beta genes. Amplified TCR beta libraries were sequenced as 87-base-pair reads on the Illumina HiSeq System. Processing in the source paper ran as follows. A later analysis counted tens of millions of unique TCR beta chains across the 550 to 700 repertoires, and some 11 million of these chains were shared by at least two donors. Raw reads were error-corrected and collapsed into unique sequences with a nearest-neighbor algorithm that merged closely related sequences to remove PCR and sequencing errors. CDR3 sequences were aligned to IMGT reference sequences to assign V, D and J gene segments. For a sequence to be retained, at least a six-nucleotide match to both a V gene segment and a J gene segment was required. Rearrangements were called productive when the CDR3 lacked stop codons and stayed in frame with V and J; all others were non-productive. CDR3 was defined according to IMGT convention as the region running from the second conserved V-encoded cysteine to the conserved J-encoded phenylalanine. In an earlier analysis of around 570 of the donors, sequences lacking an unambiguous match to a single V gene segment were excluded. In an earlier analysis of approximately 590 of the donors, a V segment was called functional when productive rearrangements were above 56.7%, and segregating when the standard deviation between donors exceeded 5%. A statistical classification framework was built for diagnosing cytomegalovirus status from the catalog of TCR beta chain sequences. A later analysis assigned V and J genes by comparing TCR nucleotide sequences with IMGT/GENE-DB human TR gene sequences. The TCRdist pipeline was used in a later analysis to assign CDR3 sequences and most-parsimonious VDJ recombination scenarios. In a later analysis, each TCR beta chain was defined by its CDR3 amino acid sequence together with its V-gene family, and reads without a unique V-gene family were excluded. To address suspected cross-contamination and a sequencing artifact, a later analysis removed 592 highly shared, low-generation-probability nucleotide sequences. A later analysis calculated a clonal expansion index for each public chain from normalized within-repertoire ranks of inferred template counts. In a later analysis, generation probabilities were computed using a VDJ recombination model fitted to out-of-frame rearrangements, and the results were checked against IGoR. In a later analysis, hypergeometric tests were used to score TCR-TCR, TCR-HLA and TCR-CMV co-occurrence, with a repertoire-size bias correction applied to TCR pairs. A later analysis estimated false discovery rates by permuting HLA or CMV assignments 20 times. A later analysis grouped co-occurring TCRs with DBSCAN, adding TCRdist sequence similarity when clustering within HLA-allele-positive subsets. Repertoires with fewer than 30,000 or more than 120,000 public chains were left out of co-occurrence clustering, as were a few repertoires with anomalous nucleotide sharing. TCRdb obtained this table from immuneACCESS and retained in-frame rearrangements with V and J assigned. These tables miss some clones; where compared with another copy, unresolved V genes account for less than half of the shortfall, and the remainder is unexplained. For V, J and clone size, that table is used; D and trimming come from the DNA. The sample contains some 130,000 clones, roughly 79% of them found a single time. In total, the top ten clones hold about 1.8% of the sample.

The cohort consisted of 666 healthy bone marrow donors. All cohort members were sampled while nominally healthy, although unrecorded immune exposures were likely present. The donor tested CMV seronegative and was one of the 352 seronegative cohort members. Every donor gave a peripheral blood sample, and the peripheral blood mononuclear cells from that sample were used for TCR beta sequencing. Genomic DNA was extracted from the blood cell samples with the Qiagen DNeasy Blood Extraction Kit. This clone was picked up a small number of times. Its antigen is not yet known. No much larger clonotype is one base removed from it; base qualities were not supplied. Distinct nucleotide sequences in the sample also encode this CDR3. General conclusions and limits of the study: A later analysis found that HLA-associated TCR beta chains were more clonally expanded and had lower generation probabilities than equally common non-associated chains. Roughly uniform sequencing depth across donors was assumed in presence/absence analyses, although this assumption may not hold. Broadly in line with IMGT annotations, most TCR beta V segments showed up in productive rearrangements about 87% or about 30% of the time in an earlier analysis of about 500 of the donors. The authors suggested that the approach could potentially be generalized to other disease states and immunological phenotypes. V-gene and J-gene trimming of TCR beta chains was associated with a missense DCLRE1C variant in a later genetic analysis, and the association was replicated in an independent cohort. A later analysis found that TCR association rates varied across HLA loci, with DRB1 alleles showing the most associated TCRs and HLA-C alleles the fewest. In a later analysis, more than 15,000 TCR beta sequences were associated with specific HLA alleles at a false discovery rate of 0.05. The study gave a list of 150 to 200 TCR beta chains associated with cytomegalovirus. Compared with the approximately 670-donor mean, donors in an Asian-associated ancestry cluster had fewer N-insertions in productive TCRs, according to a later genetic analysis. Correlated functional status among segregating V segments might be attributable to linkage disequilibrium, but an unknown experimental factor could not be ruled out. Because HLA typing was unavailable for some donors at each locus, only the typed subset was used in association tests. A further reported finding was that TCR beta sequences accurately predicted the HLA-A and HLA-B alleles for most subjects in the first cohort. A group of highly shared sequence variants was considered likely to be a technical artifact of the sequencing pipeline. Most TCR sequences were seen in very few donors, while some public TCRs were found in many individuals. The 87-base-pair reads could not distinguish some IMGT-functional V segments, including TRBV6-2 and TRBV6-3, so those segments were excluded. The earlier analysis of about 600 of the donors excluded approximately 15 rarely observed V segments, including chromosome 9 orphons, because counts were too low. Immune exposure information for the cohort was limited to CMV serostatus. When HLA alleles, especially DR and DQ, strongly co-occurred, TCR associations were difficult to assign to individual alleles. A later analysis reported that several top co-occurrence clusters appeared linked to parvovirus B19, influenza, CMV and Epstein-Barr virus. According to a later analysis, most CMV-associated TCR beta chains appeared to be HLA-restricted, and the HLA associations seemed to be driven largely by CMV exposure. In vitro tests confirmed that a few of the cytomegalovirus-associated TCR beta chains recognize cytomegalovirus antigens. This cohort had only TCR beta chains sequenced, and the lack of alpha or paired-chain data limited which features could be detected. The classifier was reported to diagnose cytomegalovirus status with high specificity and sensitivity in both the original cohort and the validation cohort.

The CDR1 and CDR2 encoded by the germline V gene are SGHDT and YYEEEE. The CDR3 spans 13 residues, from the cysteine through the phenylalanine. The DNA shown is the 39-base CDR3, in frame from base 1. V is reduced by 0 bases and J by 1 base, leaving a spacing of 4 bases between them. The sequencing input was PBMCs. This chain joins TRBV5-6 to TRBJ1-1, with the D segment identity uncertain. This TCR came from a woman aged 45 to 65 in good health and CMV-seronegative. The nucleotide sequence reads as follows: TGTGCCAGCAGCTTGGTCAGGAACACTGAAGCTTTCTTT. Its coded protein is CASSLVRNTEAFF.